This TCR beta chain was captured in a study of blood T cell repertoires in COVID-19. On the study more broadly: Sample material is recorded as cDNA or gDNA derived from T cells, B-cell-depleted T cells, or PBMCs.

Authors' methods: The assay estimated nucleated cells by amplifying reference gene primers. Method: immunoSEQ multiplex PCR; TCRdb's copy keeps in-frame clones and lacks some. The D gene and trimming were derived from the DNA, and the V and J assignments and clone size from that table. The data show under 150,000 clones, roughly 86% seen once. The J segment lost 8 bases and the V segment lost 3 bases, leaving 9 bases of the junction unmatched. The CDR3 loop spans 15 amino acids. CDR1 is MNHNS and CDR2 is SASEGT in the germline V gene. The chain has TRBV6-1 and TRBJ1-4, with 7 bases lining up with TRBD1. The sequencing input was peripheral blood. The receptor was derived from a human donor in a cohort sampled during active COVID-19. CDR3 protein: CASSDTGTDREKLFF. The CDR3, as DNA: TGTGCCAGCAGTGACACCGGGACAGATCGAGAAAAACTGTTTTTT.